The rows below give T cell receptor beta chains drawn from one sample of a study of shared clonotypes between healthy human individuals. Some clones are missing from TCRdb's copy, which holds only in-frame ones; the method was immunoSEQ multiplex PCR. The data hold approximately 2,000,000 clones, with just under 95% observed a single time. Material for sequencing was naive CD8+ T cells from PBMCs. The receptors were sampled from a man between 18 and 35 years old in good health. Some clones in this sample may be carry-over from other donors' samples. Both conserved end residues are part of each CDR3. D genes are given only for firm matches. The size entry is marked missing in some rows and otherwise reads once, few, many or a size class.

>TRBJ2-3|.|TRBV28|.
TGTGCCAGCAGCTTATTCTGGGCCCCCCATACGCAGTATTTT
CASSLFWAPHTQYF
>TRBJ2-1|.|TRBV7-3|TRBD2
TGTGCCAGCAGCTCGTCTAGCGGGAGACTCGGGGACAATGAGCAGTTCTTC
CASSSSSGRLGDNEQFF
>TRBJ2-7|.|TRBV7-9|.
TGTGCCAGCAGCAATACAGGGACCTCCTACGAGCAGTACTTC
CASSNTGTSYEQYF
>TRBJ1-1|.|TRBV7-8|.
TGTGCCAGCAGCTCCAGCCCAGGGATGGTCACTGAAGCTTTCTTT
CASSSSPGMVTEAFF
>TRBJ2-7|.|TRBV27|.
TGTGCCAGCTTGGACCCCTCTACCTACGAGCAGTACTTC
CASLDPSTYEQYF
>TRBJ2-2|.|TRBV15|.
TGTGCCACCAGCACTAGCCAGGGACACAGCACCGGGGAGCTGTTTTTT
CATSTSQGHSTGELFF
>TRBJ2-3|.|TRBV28|TRBD1
TGTGCCAGCGATCGAAAGGGACAGGGGGCGGGAGATACGCAGTATTTT
CASDRKGQGAGDTQYF
>TRBJ2-1|.|TRBV4-1|.
TGCGCCAGCAGCCAAGGACCAAGCGGAAGCTCCTACAATGAGCAGTTCTTC
CASSQGPSGSSYNEQFF
>TRBJ2-6|.|TRBV19|.
TGTGCCAGTAGAACCAGGGACAACTCTGGGGCCAACGTCCTGACTTTC
CASRTRDNSGANVLTF
>TRBJ2-7|.|TRBV11-1|.
TGTGCCAGCAGCCCCACGAGGACAGTCGTCCACGAGCAGTACTTC
CASSPTRTVVHEQYF
>TRBJ1-2|.|TRBV28|.
TGTGCCAGCACCCCCGGCCCCGTGGACTATGGCTACACCTTC
CASTPGPVDYGYTF
>TRBJ2-1|.|TRBV7-9|.
TGTGCCAGCAGCAGTACAGGGTCGGGCAATGAGCAGTTCTTC
CASSSTGSGNEQFF
>TRBJ2-1|.|TRBV7-8|.
TGTGCCAGCAGCTTAGCGCAGGGGGTTAGCGGCTACAATGAGCAGTTCTTC
CASSLAQGVSGYNEQFF
>TRBJ2-2|.|TRBV9|TRBD2
TGTGCCAGCAGCGTTCCCCGAGCGGGAGTAGGCACCGGGGAGCTGTTTTTT
CASSVPRAGVGTGELFF
>TRBJ2-2|.|TRBV4-2|.
TGTGCCAGCAGCCAAGGAATCAGGGAAAAACCCGGGGAGCTGTTTTTT
CASSQGIREKPGELFF
>TRBJ2-2|.|TRBV6-1|TRBD2
TGTGCCAGCAGTGAAGCAAGCGGGGGGAGACCGAACACCGGGGAGCTGTTTTTT
CASSEASGGRPNTGELFF
>TRBJ2-7|once|TRBV7-9|TRBD1
TGTGCCAGCAGCTCGGGACAGGGAGTAACCTACGAGCAGTACTTC
CASSSGQGVTYEQYF
>TRBJ2-7|.|TRBV6-1|.
TGTGCCAGCAGTGAAGTGATGGTCTCCTACGAGCAGTACTTC
CASSEVMVSYEQYF
>TRBJ2-7|.|TRBV27|.
TGTGCCAGCAGTTTATCGATGGCCCTACTCGAGCAGTACTTC
CASSLSMALLEQYF
>TRBJ1-2|.|TRBV14|.
TGTGCCAGCAGCCATCGGGGGTTTTCCGGCTACACCTTC
CASSHRGFSGYTF
>TRBJ2-5|.|TRBV7-9|.
TGTGCCAGCAGCTTAGGTCGGGGACAAGAGACCCAGTACTTC
CASSLGRGQETQYF